These 31 T cell receptor beta chains were all obtained from the same sample, sequenced in a study of blood T cell repertoires in COVID-19. Sequencing was performed with immunoSEQ multiplex PCR; in TCRdb, only in-frame clones are kept and a portion is missing. The sample contains tens of thousands of clones, approximately 89% of which appear only once. The specimen sequenced was peripheral blood. The receptors stem from a man aged 45-65 years with acute or convalescent COVID-19.

The genes are TRBV5-4 and TRBJ2-3, with 13 bases that match TRBD2. This CDR3 is built from 17 residues. The V gene's germline CDR1 is SGHNT and CDR2 YYREEE (reference sequence). V lost 2 bases and J lost 7; bases outside the gene matches: 10. CDR3 residues: CASSFGTSGMRGNTQYF. The CDR3 nucleotides are TGTGCCAGCAGCTTCGGGACTAGCGGGATGAGAGGAAATACGCAGTATTTT.

The chain employs TRBV28 and TRBJ2-7, with D maybe TRBD1 (6 bases). The CDR3 length is 13 residues. The V end lost 1 base, the J end lost 3 bases, and 7 bases lay between the germline ends. In germline, CDR1 is MDHEN, CDR2 SYDVKM. The CDR3 coding sequence is TGTGCCAGCAGTTTATCGGACAGCTACGAGCAGTACTTC. Encoded protein: CASSLSDSYEQYF.

The chain's CDR3 is CASSADMGTDTQYF. The CDR3 DNA follows: TGTGCCAGCAGTGCGGACATGGGCACAGATACGCAGTATTTT. This chain connects TRBV27 to TRBJ2-3; TRBD1 is a possible D gene (5 bases). Trimming took off 5 bases at V and 1 base at J, with 10 bases between the two ends. The CDR3 runs to 14 residues. Germline CDR1 reads MNHEY; CDR2 reads SMNVEV (reference sequence).

Only one count was recorded for this clone. The J gene is TRBJ1-6, the V gene TRBV11-2; TRBD1 matches at 9 bases. The germline V gene encodes CDR1 SGHAT and CDR2 FQNNGV. This CDR3 comprises 15 residues. Unmatched junction bases numbered 10, after V lost 5 bases and J lost 11 bases. CDR3 DNA sequence: TGTGCCAGCAGCCCCCTAGGACAGGGGACGACACCCCTCCACTTT. It specifies CASSPLGQGTTPLHF. Full variable domain (outside the CDR3, taken from reference TRBV11-2 and TRBJ1-6): EAGVAQSPRYKIIEKRQSVAFWCNPISGHATLYWYQQILGQGPKLLIQFQNNGVVDDSQLPKDRFSAERLKGVDSTLKIQPAKLEDSAVYLCASSPLGQGTTPLHFGNGTRLTVT.

This clone turned up a few times. This chain links TRBV5-4 with TRBJ2-2; no reliable D call. The CDR3 has 13 amino acids. Germline CDR1 and CDR2: SGHNT and YYREEE (reference sequence). V dropped 4 bases and J dropped 7 bases, with 11 bases sitting between them. DNA for the CDR3: TGTGCCAGCAGCCTCCGGTCAGGCGGGGAGCTGTTTTTT. Translation gives CASSLRSGGELFF.

CDR3: CASSLAGGNQPQHF. The CDR3 DNA follows: TGTGCCAGCAGCTTAGCAGGGGGCAATCAGCCCCAGCATTTT. This chain links TRBV7-2 with TRBJ1-5; the D gene is possibly TRBD1 (5 bases). The V gene lost 0 bases and the J gene lost 2 bases, with 5 bases spanning the gap. From germline, CDR1 is SGHTA and CDR2 FQGNSA. This CDR3 comprises 14 residues.

The rearrangement joins TRBV19 to TRBJ1-3, with 7 positions matching TRBD1. In germline, CDR1 is LNHDA, CDR2 SQIVND (reference sequence). This CDR3 comprises 15 residues. Germline trimming cut 6 bases from V and 0 bases from J; bases unmatched to any gene: 5. For the CDR3, the DNA is TGTGCCAGTAGCCCAGGGACAGACTCTGGAAACACCATATATTTT. It codes for CASSPGTDSGNTIYF.

The chain couples TRBV30 to TRBJ2-5; the match to TRBD1 covers 10 bases. Looked up from germline, CDR1 is GTSNPN and CDR2 is SVGIG (reference sequence). The trim removed 2 bases at V and 3 bases at J, leaving 3 bases unmatched. The CDR3 is 14 residues long. The CDR3 sequence: CAWSTGTGEETQYF. The CDR3, as DNA: TGTGCCTGGAGTACCGGGACAGGGGAAGAGACCCAGTACTTC.

J is TRBJ1-2 and V is TRBV6-5, with 7 bases aligning to TRBD1. With V trimmed by 11 bases and J by 4 bases, 13 bases remained unmatched. Germline V CDR1 and CDR2: MNHEY, SVGAGI. The CDR3 covers 14 residues. The CDR3 loop reads CALLGQTLLYGYTF. DNA for the CDR3: TGTGCCCTTCTGGGACAGACTCTTCTCTATGGCTACACCTTC.

The chain has TRBV5-8 and TRBJ1-1; D ambiguous. The CDR3 runs to 13 residues. CDR1 SGHTS and CDR2 YDEGEE come from the germline V gene. Trimming pared 4 bases from V and 2 bases from J, leaving 9 bases between. CDR3 sequence reads: CASSPRFNTEAFF. CDR3 in DNA: TGTGCCAGCAGCCCTAGATTCAACACTGAAGCTTTCTTT.

The chain employs TRBV11-1 and TRBJ1-1, with TRBD1 as a possible D gene (6 bases). The germline CDR1 and CDR2 sequences are SGHAT and FQDESV (reference sequence). This CDR3 region has 15 residues. Trimming shortened V by 5 bases and J by 1 base, and 14 bases separated the two germline ends. The chain's CDR3 is CASSHRQEANTEAFF. In DNA, the CDR3 is TGTGCCAGCAGCCACCGACAGGAGGCGAACACTGAAGCTTTCTTT.

V usage is TRBV6-2 or TRBV6-3 and J usage is TRBJ1-2; D not certain. Germline V lookup: CDR1 MNHEY, CDR2 SVGEGT. The V gene lost 0 bases and the J gene lost 6 bases, with 8 bases spanning the gap. CDR3 length equals 13 residues. The chain's CDR3 is CASSYSTGDGYTF. CDR3 nucleotide sequence: TGTGCCAGCAGTTACTCGACCGGGGATGGCTACACCTTC.

The chain combines TRBV7-8 with TRBJ2-2, with TRBD1 matching over 10 bases. Germline CDR1 reads SGHVS; CDR2 reads FQNEAQ. The CDR3 has 15 amino acids. J lost 6 bases, V lost 8 bases, and 9 bases had no gene match. CDR3 protein: CASLFGDRGSGELFF. For the CDR3, the DNA is TGTGCCAGCCTTTTCGGGGACAGGGGTTCCGGGGAGCTGTTTTTT.

In regard to this clone: The same CDR3 also results from other DNA sequences found in this sample. The chain couples TRBV5-4 to TRBJ2-3, with D perhaps matching TRBD1 (6 bases). The CDR3 is made up of 14 amino acids. Trimming stripped 0 bases from V and 1 base from J, with 6 bases between. Germline values: CDR1 SGHNT, CDR2 YYREEE (reference sequence). CDR3 coding DNA: TGTGCCAGCAGCTTGGGGGGGCGCACAGATACGCAGTATTTT. Translating it yields CASSLGGRTDTQYF.

CDR3 in DNA: TGTGCCAGCAGCTTAGTGGCAGGTCTTAATGAAAAACTGTTTTTT. Translating gives CASSLVAGLNEKLFF. The chain couples TRBV7-2 to TRBJ1-4, with D unresolved. V was trimmed by 1 base and J by 4 bases, leaving 10 bases between them. The CDR3 totals 15 residues. CDR1 and CDR2 from the germline V gene are SGHTA and FQGNSA.

The V and J genes are TRBV10-3 and TRBJ2-2; D not resolved. The CDR3 is 12 amino acids. Germline CDR1 is ENHRY and CDR2 is SYGVKD. The germline V and J ends were trimmed by 7 bases and 5 bases, with 8 bases remaining between them. DNA of the CDR3: TGTGCCATCATGAGTCGAACCGGGGAGCTGTTTTTT. Amino acid sequence: CAIMSRTGELFF.

This chain connects TRBV4-3 to TRBJ1-1, with 7 bases fitting TRBD1. Germline V gene lookup returns CDR1 LGHNA and CDR2 YSLEER. After removal of 0 bases from V and 1 base from J, the junction contained 2 bases not matched to a gene. The CDR3 is 15 amino acids. DNA of the CDR3: TGCGCCAGCAGCCAAGAAAACAGGGGGAACACTGAAGCTTTCTTT. It encodes CASSQENRGNTEAFF.

This chain joins TRBV6-5 and TRBJ2-1, with D maybe TRBD2 (6 bases). There are 12 residues in the CDR3. Germline V gives CDR1 MNHEY, CDR2 SVGAGI. V lost 2 bases and J lost 8, with 7 bases in between. Here the CDR3 DNA reads TGTGCCAGCAGTTACGGAGGGGATGAGCAGTTCTTC. Encoded protein: CASSYGGDEQFF.

This clone was observed a single time. The V call is TRBV11-2, the J call TRBJ1-4; no clear D. In germline, CDR1 is SGHAT, CDR2 FQNNGV. The V gene lost 4 bases and the J gene lost 1 base, with 4 bases spanning the gap. The CDR3 is 13 amino acids. CDR3 nucleotides: TGTGCCAGCAGCTATATAACTAATGAAAAACTGTTTTTT. Amino acids: CASSYITNEKLFF. The complete variable domain, with remaining parts taken from reference TRBV11-2 and TRBJ1-4, reads EAGVAQSPRYKIIEKRQSVAFWCNPISGHATLYWYQQILGQGPKLLIQFQNNGVVDDSQLPKDRFSAERLKGVDSTLKIQPAKLEDSAVYLCASSYITNEKLFFGSGTQLSVL.

V and J are TRBV7-9 and TRBJ2-4; 7 nucleotides align to TRBD1. This CDR3 contains 13 residues. Germline lookup yields CDR1 SEHNR and CDR2 FQNEAQ (reference sequence). Unmatched junction bases numbered 7, after V lost 4 bases and J lost 10 bases. The CDR3 DNA sequence: TGTGCCAGCAGCTGGTCCGGGACAGATATTCAGTACTTC. This gives the protein CASSWSGTDIQYF.

V is TRBV28 and J is TRBJ1-1; D gene uncertain. This CDR3 spans 13 amino acids. CDR1 MDHEN and CDR2 SYDVKM come from the germline V gene. V dropped 7 bases and J dropped 1 base, with 10 bases sitting between them. The CDR3 region is CASINGWNTEAFF. The CDR3 DNA is TGTGCCAGCATCAACGGGTGGAACACTGAAGCTTTCTTT.

The rearrangement joins TRBV11-3 to TRBJ2-1; 10 bases map to TRBD1. The CDR3 is made up of 13 amino acids. CDR1 SGHNT and CDR2 YENEEA come from the germline V gene. Trimming removed 5 bases from V and 10 bases from J; junction bases left unmatched: 5. As DNA, the CDR3 is TGTGCCAGCAGCGCGACAGGGGGCGAAGAGCAGTTCTTC. Translation: CASSATGGEEQFF. Based on the CDR3 plus reference TRBV11-3 and TRBJ2-1, the full variable domain is EAGVVQSPRYKIIEKKQPVAFWCNPISGHNTLYWYLQNLGQGPELLIRYENEEAVDDSQLPKDRFSAERLKGVDSTLKIQPAELGDSAVYLCASSATGGEEQFFGPGTRLTVL.

This clone was observed a single time. The chain employs TRBV5-1 and TRBJ1-4; TRBD1 matches at 9 bases. CDR3 length: 15 residues. V lost 2 bases, J lost 4 bases, and 3 bases stayed unmatched. Germline loops: CDR1 SGHRS, CDR2 YFSETQ. CDR3 nucleotide sequence: TGCGCCAGCAGCTTTGGGGACAGGGATAATGAAAAACTGTTTTTT. This gives the protein CASSFGDRDNEKLFF.

The CDR3 spells CASSYPSGGAETQYF. The CDR3 DNA sequence: TGTGCCAGCAGTTACCCTAGCGGGGGGGCGGAGACCCAGTACTTC. J is TRBJ2-5 and V is TRBV6-6, with 12 bases matching TRBD2. The trim removed 2 bases at V and 5 bases at J, leaving 3 bases unmatched. The CDR3 covers 15 residues. Per germline, CDR1 MNHNY and CDR2 SVGAGI (reference sequence).

The chain has TRBV15 and TRBJ1-4; possible D gene TRBD1, 6 bases. The germline gives CDR1 LNHNV, CDR2 YYDKDF (reference sequence). V lost 0 bases and J 3 bases, leaving 11 bases between the germline ends. The CDR3 runs 16 residues. CDR3 region: CATSRDLGGSNEKLFF. The CDR3 nucleotides are TGTGCCACCAGCAGAGATCTAGGGGGTTCTAATGAAAAACTGTTTTTT. The entire variable domain, with the rest obtained from reference TRBV15 and TRBJ1-4, is as follows: DAMVIQNPRYQVTQFGKPVTLSCSQTLNHNVMYWYQQKSSQAPKLLFHYYDKDFNNEADTPDNFQSRRPNTSFCFLDIRSPGLGDTAMYLCATSRDLGGSNEKLFFGSGTQLSVL.

The chain links TRBV19 to TRBJ1-5; D unclear. The CDR3 consists of 14 residues. Germline CDR1 reads LNHDA; CDR2 reads SQIVND (reference sequence). The V end lost 4 bases, the J end lost 1 base, and 8 bases lay between the germline ends. CDR3 residues: CASSRLDSNQPQHF. The DNA for the CDR3 is TGTGCCAGTAGTAGACTCGACAGCAATCAGCCCCAGCATTTT.

The chain joins TRBV4-1 to TRBJ1-6; D remains ambiguous. The CDR3 has 12 residues. Germline V gene data show CDR1 as MGHRA and CDR2 as YSYEKL. Trimming took off 4 bases at V and 12 bases at J, with 10 bases between the two ends. The chain's CDR3 is CASSPPGGPLHF. The CDR3 DNA is TGCGCCAGCAGCCCACCTGGCGGACCCCTCCACTTT.

The V and J genes are TRBV6-4 and TRBJ2-7; TRBD2 matches at 9 bases. The CDR3 loop spans 17 amino acids. Germline V gene data show CDR1 as MRHNA and CDR2 as SNTAGT. V gave up 0 bases and J gave up 7 bases; unmatched junction bases: 13. CDR3 sequence reads: CASSDSSGGTSAWEQYV. DNA of the CDR3: TGTGCCAGCAGTGACTCAAGCGGGGGGACCTCCGCCTGGGAGCAGTACGTC.

The chain combines TRBV4-3 with TRBJ1-2; 11 bases line up with TRBD1. This CDR3 region has 15 residues. V was pared by 4 bases and J by 6 bases, with 7 bases of the junction left unmatched. Germline CDR1 and CDR2: LGHNA and YSLEER. CDR3 residues: CASSLGQGATDGYTF. CDR3 in DNA: TGCGCCAGCAGCCTCGGACAGGGGGCGACGGATGGCTACACCTTC.

This chain connects TRBV4-3 to TRBJ1-2; TRBD1 is a possible D gene (5 bases). The CDR3 has 17 residues. CDR1 and CDR2 (germline): LGHNA, YSLEER. V lost 8 bases to trimming and J lost 0 bases, with 22 bases between them. The CDR3 nucleotides are TGCGCCAGCTCGACGGTTTACCGCGGGGGGGCTAACTATGGCTACACCTTC. Its protein product is CASSTVYRGGANYGYTF.

This clone was detected only a few times. V and J are TRBV5-4 and TRBJ2-5, with 12 bases aligning to TRBD2. The CDR3 runs to 17 residues. The trim removed 4 bases at V and 5 bases at J, leaving 12 bases unmatched. The germline V gene encodes CDR1 SGHNT and CDR2 YYREEE (reference sequence). The CDR3 region is CASSAALAGGESETQYF. In DNA, the CDR3 is TGTGCCAGCAGCGCCGCTCTAGCGGGAGGGGAATCGGAGACCCAGTACTTC.